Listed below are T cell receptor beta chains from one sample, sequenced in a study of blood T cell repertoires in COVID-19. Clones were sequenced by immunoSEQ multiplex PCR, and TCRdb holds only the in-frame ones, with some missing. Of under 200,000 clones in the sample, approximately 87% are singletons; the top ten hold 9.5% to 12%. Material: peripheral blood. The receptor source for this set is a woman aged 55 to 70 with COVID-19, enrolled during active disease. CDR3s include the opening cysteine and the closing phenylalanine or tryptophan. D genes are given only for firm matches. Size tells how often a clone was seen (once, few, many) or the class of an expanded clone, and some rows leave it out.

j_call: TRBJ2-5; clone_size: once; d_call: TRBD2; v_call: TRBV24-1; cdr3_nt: TGTGCCACCAGTGATCCCATGGCGGGAGCGGTCGAGACCCAGTACTTC; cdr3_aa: CATSDPMAGAVETQYF
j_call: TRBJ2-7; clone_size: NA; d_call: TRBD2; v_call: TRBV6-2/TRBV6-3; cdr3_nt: TGTGCCAGCAGCCCAGGACTAGCGGGGAATTCCTACGAGCAGTACTTC; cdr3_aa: CASSPGLAGNSYEQYF
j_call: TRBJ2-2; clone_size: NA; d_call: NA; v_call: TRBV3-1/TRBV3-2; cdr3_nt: TGTGCCAGCAGCCAAGAGGGCCCCGGGGGGCGCGGGGTTGAAACCAACACCGGGGAGCTGTTTTTT; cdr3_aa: CASSQEGPGGRGVETNTGELFF
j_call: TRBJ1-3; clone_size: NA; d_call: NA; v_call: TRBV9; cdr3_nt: TGTGCCAGCAGCCCCGGGGGAGCGTCTGGAAACACCATATATTTT; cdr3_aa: CASSPGGASGNTIYF
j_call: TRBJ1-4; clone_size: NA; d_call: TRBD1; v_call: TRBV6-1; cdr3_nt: TGTGCCAGCAGTGACAGGGGGTCTGAAAAACTGTTTTTT; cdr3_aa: CASSDRGSEKLFF
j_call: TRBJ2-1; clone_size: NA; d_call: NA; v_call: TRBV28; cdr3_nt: TGTGCCAGCAGCCCCGGCTCCTACAATGAGCAGTTCTTC; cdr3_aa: CASSPGSYNEQFF
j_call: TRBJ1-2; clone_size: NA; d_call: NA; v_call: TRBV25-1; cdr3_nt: TGTGCCAGCAGGGGGACTCAGAGCTGGAATGGCTACACCTTC; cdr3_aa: CASRGTQSWNGYTF
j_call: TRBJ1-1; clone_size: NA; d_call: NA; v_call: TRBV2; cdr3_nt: TGTGCCAGCAGTGAAAACTCGAACACTGAAGCTTTCTTT; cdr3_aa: CASSENSNTEAFF
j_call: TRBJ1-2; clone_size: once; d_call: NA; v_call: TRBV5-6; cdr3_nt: TGTGCCAGCAGCGCACGACAGGTGAACTATGGCTACACCTTC; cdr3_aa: CASSARQVNYGYTF
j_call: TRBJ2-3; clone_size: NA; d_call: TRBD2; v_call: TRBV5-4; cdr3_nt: TGTGCCAGCAGCTCAAGAGCGGGAGAAGCCACAGATACGCAGTATTTT; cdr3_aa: CASSSRAGEATDTQYF
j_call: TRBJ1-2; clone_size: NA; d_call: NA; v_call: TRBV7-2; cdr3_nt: TGTGCCAGCAGCGCCCGGGACATAAATGGCTACACCTTC; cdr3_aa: CASSARDINGYTF